This T cell receptor (beta chain) was identified in a study of post-analysis software for immune sequencing data. Study-wide findings and caveats: Four to six TRBV segments (TRBV5-6, TRBV5-1 and TRBV20-1 among them) occurred more frequently in patients than in controls.

TCR beta libraries were prepared from cDNA with unique molecular identifiers. TCRdb redid the calling of the PCR reads with MiXCR, one entry per CDR3 protein. The repertoire includes about 200,000 distinct CDR3 sequences, over 25% of them detected once, and less than 4% sits in the top ten. In germline, CDR1 is LGHDT, CDR2 YNNKEL (reference sequence). CDR3 length: 18 amino acids. With 4 bases clipped from V and 0 bases from J, the junction kept 3 bases outside the gene matches. Many counts were recorded for this clonotype. As yet, its antigen is unknown. The source of this sequence is a girl aged 2 to 17 with multiple sclerosis. The chain combines TRBV3-1 with TRBJ2-6; 13 bases line up with TRBD2. What was sequenced was blood. CDR3 residues: CASSRGLAGTSGANVLTF. The CDR3 DNA follows: TGTGCCAGCAGCCGGGGACTAGCGGGGACCTCTGGGGCCAACGTCCTGACTTTC.